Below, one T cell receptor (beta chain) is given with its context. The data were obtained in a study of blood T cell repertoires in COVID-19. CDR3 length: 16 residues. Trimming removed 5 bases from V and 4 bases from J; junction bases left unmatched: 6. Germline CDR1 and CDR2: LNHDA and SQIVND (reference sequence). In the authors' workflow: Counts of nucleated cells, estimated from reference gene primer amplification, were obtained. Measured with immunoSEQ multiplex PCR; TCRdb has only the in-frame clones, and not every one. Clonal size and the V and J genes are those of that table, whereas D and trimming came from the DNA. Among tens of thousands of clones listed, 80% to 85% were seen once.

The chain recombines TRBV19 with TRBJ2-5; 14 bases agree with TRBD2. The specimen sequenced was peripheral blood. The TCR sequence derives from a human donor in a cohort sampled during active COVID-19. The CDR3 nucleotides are TGTGCCAGTAGTGGAGACGGACTAGCGGGAGGAGAGACCCAGTACTTC. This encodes CASSGDGLAGGETQYF.